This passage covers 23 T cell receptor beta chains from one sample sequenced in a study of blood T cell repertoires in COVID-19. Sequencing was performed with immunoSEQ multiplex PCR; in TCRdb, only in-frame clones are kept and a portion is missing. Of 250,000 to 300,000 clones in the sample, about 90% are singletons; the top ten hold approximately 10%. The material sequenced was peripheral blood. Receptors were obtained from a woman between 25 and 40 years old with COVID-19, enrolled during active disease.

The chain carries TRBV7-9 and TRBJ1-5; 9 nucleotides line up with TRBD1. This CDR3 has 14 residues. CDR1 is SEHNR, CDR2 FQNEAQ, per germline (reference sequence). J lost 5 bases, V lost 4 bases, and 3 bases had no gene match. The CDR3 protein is CASSSQGAYQPQHF. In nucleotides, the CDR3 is TGTGCCAGCAGCTCACAGGGGGCTTATCAGCCCCAGCATTTT.

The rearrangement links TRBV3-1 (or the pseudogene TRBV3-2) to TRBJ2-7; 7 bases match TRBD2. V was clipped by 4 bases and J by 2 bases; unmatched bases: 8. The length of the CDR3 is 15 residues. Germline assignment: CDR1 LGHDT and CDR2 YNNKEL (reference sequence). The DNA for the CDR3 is TGTGCCAGCAGCCGAATGGCTAGCGGAACCTACGAGCAGTACTTC. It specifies CASSRMASGTYEQYF.

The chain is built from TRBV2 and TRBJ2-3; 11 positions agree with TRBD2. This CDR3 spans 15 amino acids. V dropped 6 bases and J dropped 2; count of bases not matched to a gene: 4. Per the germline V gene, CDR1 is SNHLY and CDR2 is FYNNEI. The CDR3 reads CASRGLADFTDTQYF. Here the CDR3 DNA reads TGTGCCAGCAGGGGACTAGCGGACTTCACAGATACGCAGTATTTT.

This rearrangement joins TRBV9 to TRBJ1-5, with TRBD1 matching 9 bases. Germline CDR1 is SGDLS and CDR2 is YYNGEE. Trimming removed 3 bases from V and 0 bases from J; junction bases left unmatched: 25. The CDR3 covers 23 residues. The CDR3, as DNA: TGTGCCAGCAGCGAAGCTCCGGGACAGGGACCAGAAGTTTTACAGATTAGCAATCAGCCCCAGCATTTT. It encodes CASSEAPGQGPEVLQISNQPQHF.

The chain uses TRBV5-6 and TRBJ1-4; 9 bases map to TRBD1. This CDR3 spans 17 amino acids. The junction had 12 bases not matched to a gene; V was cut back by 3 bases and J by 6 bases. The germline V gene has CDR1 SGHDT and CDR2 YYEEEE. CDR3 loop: CASSSGHGRTGDEKLFF. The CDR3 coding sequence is TGTGCCAGCAGCTCCGGCCATGGGAGGACAGGGGATGAAAAACTGTTTTTT.

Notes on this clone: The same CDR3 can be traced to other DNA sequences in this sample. The CDR3 DNA reads TGTGCCAGCAAAAGGACAGGGGATTCACCCCTCCACTTT. Amino acid sequence: CASKRTGDSPLHF. This chain uses TRBV6-5 with TRBJ1-6; 9 bases match TRBD1. Unmatched junction bases numbered 3, after V lost 7 bases and J lost 8 bases. CDR3 length: 13 residues. Germline-derived CDR1 and CDR2 are MNHEY and SVGAGI.

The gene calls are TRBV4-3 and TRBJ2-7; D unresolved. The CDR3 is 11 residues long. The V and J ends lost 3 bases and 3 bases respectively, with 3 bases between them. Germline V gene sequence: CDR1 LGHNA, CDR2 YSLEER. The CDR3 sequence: CASSHGYEQYF. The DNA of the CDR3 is TGCGCCAGCAGCCACGGCTACGAGCAGTACTTC.

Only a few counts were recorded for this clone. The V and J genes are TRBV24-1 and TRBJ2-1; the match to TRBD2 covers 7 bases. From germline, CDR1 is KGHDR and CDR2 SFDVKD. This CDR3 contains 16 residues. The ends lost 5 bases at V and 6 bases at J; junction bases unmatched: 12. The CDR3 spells CATSGLAVSSVNEQFF. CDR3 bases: TGTGCCACCAGTGGACTAGCAGTCTCCTCGGTCAATGAGCAGTTCTTC.

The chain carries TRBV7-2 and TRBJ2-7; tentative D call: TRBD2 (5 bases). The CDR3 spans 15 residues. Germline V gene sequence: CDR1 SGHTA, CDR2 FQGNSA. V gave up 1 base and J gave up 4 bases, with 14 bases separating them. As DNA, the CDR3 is TGTGCCAGCAGCTTAGATGCTGGGCGAGGGTACGAGCAGTACTTC. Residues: CASSLDAGRGYEQYF.

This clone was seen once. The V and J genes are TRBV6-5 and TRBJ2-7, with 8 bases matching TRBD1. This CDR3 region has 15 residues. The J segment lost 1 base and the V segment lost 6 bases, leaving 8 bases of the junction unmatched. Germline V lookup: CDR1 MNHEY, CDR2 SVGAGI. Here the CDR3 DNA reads TGTGCCAGCAGCACATTCCGGGACAGGTCCTACGAGCAGTACTTC. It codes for CASSTFRDRSYEQYF.

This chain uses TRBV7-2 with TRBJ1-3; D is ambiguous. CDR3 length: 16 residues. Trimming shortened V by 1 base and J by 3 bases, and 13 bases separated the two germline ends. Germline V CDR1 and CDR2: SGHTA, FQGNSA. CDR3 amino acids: CASSLGAAPFGNTIYF. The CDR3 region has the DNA TGTGCCAGCAGCTTAGGTGCAGCGCCCTTTGGAAACACCATATATTTT.

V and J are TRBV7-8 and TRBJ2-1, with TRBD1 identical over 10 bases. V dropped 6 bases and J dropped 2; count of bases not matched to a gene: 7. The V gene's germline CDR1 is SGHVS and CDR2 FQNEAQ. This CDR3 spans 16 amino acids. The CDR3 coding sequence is TGTGCCAGCAGTTTCAGGGACAGGGGACCCTACAATGAGCAGTTCTTC. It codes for CASSFRDRGPYNEQFF. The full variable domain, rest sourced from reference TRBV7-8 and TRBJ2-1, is GAGVSQSPRYKVAKRGQDVALRCDPISGHVSLFWYQQALGQGPEFLTYFQNEAQLDKSGLPSDRFFAERPEGSVSTLKIQRTQQEDSAVYLCASSFRDRGPYNEQFFGPGTRLTVL.

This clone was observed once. The CDR3 DNA follows: TGTGCCTGGAGTCTCTCGACAGGGGCGGCTGAAAAACTGTTTTTT. Encoded protein: CAWSLSTGAAEKLFF. The J gene is TRBJ1-4, the V gene TRBV30; TRBD1 matches at 8 bases. CDR1 is GTSNPN and CDR2 is SVGIG in the germline V gene (reference sequence). The CDR3 is made up of 15 amino acids. V lost 2 bases, J lost 7 bases, and 9 bases stayed unmatched.

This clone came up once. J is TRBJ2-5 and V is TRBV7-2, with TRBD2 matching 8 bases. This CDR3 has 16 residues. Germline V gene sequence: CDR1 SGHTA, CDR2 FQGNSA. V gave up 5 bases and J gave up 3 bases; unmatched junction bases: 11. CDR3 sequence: CASSMGTAGGEETQYF. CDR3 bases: TGTGCCAGCAGCATGGGGACCGCGGGAGGAGAAGAGACCCAGTACTTC. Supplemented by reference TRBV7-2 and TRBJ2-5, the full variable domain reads GAGVSQSPSNKVTEKGKDVELRCDPISGHTALYWYRQSLGQGLEFLIYFQGNSAPDKSGLPSDRFSAERTGGSVSTLTIQRTQQEDSAVYLCASSMGTAGGEETQYFGPGTRLLVL.

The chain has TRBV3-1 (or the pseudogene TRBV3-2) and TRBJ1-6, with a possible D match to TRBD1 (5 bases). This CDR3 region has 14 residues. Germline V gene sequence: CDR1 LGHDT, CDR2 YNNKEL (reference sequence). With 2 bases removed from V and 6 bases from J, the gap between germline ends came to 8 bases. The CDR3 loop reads CASSQMTANSPLHF. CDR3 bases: TGTGCCAGCAGCCAAATGACAGCTAATTCACCCCTCCACTTT.

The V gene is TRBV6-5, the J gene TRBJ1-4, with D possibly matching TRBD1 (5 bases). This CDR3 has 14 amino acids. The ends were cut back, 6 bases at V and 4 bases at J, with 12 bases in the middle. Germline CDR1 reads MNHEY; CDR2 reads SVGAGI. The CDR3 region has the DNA TGTGCCAGCAGCCCGGGGGGGTTTAATGAAAAACTGTTTTTT. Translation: CASSPGGFNEKLFF.

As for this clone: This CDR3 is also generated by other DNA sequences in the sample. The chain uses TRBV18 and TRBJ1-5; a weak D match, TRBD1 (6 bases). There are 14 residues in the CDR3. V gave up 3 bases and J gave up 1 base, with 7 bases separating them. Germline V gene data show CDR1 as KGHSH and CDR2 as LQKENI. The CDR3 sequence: CASSPGQSNQPQHF. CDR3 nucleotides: TGTGCCAGCTCACCTGGACAGAGCAATCAGCCCCAGCATTTT.

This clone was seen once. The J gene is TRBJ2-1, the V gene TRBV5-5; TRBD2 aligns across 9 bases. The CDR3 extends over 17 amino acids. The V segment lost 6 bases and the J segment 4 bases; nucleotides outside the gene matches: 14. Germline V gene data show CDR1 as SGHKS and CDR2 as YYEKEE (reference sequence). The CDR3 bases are TGTGCCAGCACTATGGGGGTTACTAGCGGGTTATACAATGAGCAGTTCTTC. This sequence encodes CASTMGVTSGLYNEQFF. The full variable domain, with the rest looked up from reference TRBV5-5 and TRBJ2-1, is DAGVTQSPTHLIKTRGQQVTLRCSPISGHKSVSWYQQVLGQGPQFIFQYYEKEERGRGNFPDRFSARQFPNYSSELNVNALLLGDSALYLCASTMGVTSGLYNEQFFGPGTRLTVL.

This CDR3 reads CASSSWAASYEQYF. The CDR3 DNA reads as TGCGCCAGCAGCTCATGGGCCGCCAGCTACGAGCAGTACTTC. The V gene is TRBV5-1, the J gene TRBJ2-7; D unclear. V lost 3 bases and J 3 bases, leaving 13 bases between the germline ends. The CDR3 spans 14 residues. Germline V gene data show CDR1 as SGHRS and CDR2 as YFSETQ.

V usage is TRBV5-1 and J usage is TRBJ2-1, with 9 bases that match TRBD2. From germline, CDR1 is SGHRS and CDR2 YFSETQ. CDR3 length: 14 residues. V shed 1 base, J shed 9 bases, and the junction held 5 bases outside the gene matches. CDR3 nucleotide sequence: TGCGCCAGCAGCTTGACTAGCGGGTTAACTGAGCAGTTCTTC. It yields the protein CASSLTSGLTEQFF. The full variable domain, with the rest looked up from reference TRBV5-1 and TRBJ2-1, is KAGVTQTPRYLIKTRGQQVTLSCSPISGHRSVSWYQQTPGQGLQFLFEYFSETQRNKGNFPGRFSGRQFSNSRSEMNVSTLELGDSALYLCASSLTSGLTEQFFGPGTRLTVL.

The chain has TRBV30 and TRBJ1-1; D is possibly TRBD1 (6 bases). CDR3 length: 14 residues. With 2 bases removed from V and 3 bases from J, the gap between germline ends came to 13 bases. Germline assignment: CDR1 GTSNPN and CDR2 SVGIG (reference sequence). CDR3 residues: CAWSLRGFDTEAFF. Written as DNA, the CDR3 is TGTGCCTGGAGTCTCAGGGGTTTCGACACTGAAGCTTTCTTT.

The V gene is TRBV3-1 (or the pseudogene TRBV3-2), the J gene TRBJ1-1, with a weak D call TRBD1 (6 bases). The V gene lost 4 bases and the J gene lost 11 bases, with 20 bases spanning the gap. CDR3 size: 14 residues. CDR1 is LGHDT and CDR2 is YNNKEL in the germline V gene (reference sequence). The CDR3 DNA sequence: TGTGCCAGCAGCCTTGGGCCACAGGGTATCGAGGCTTTCTTT. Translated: CASSLGPQGIEAFF.

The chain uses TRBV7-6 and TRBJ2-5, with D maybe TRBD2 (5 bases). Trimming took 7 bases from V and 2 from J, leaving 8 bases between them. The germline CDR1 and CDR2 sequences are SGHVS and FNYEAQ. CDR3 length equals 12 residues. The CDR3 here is CASIGVQETQYF. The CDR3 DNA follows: TGTGCCAGCATCGGGGTTCAAGAGACCCAGTACTTC.